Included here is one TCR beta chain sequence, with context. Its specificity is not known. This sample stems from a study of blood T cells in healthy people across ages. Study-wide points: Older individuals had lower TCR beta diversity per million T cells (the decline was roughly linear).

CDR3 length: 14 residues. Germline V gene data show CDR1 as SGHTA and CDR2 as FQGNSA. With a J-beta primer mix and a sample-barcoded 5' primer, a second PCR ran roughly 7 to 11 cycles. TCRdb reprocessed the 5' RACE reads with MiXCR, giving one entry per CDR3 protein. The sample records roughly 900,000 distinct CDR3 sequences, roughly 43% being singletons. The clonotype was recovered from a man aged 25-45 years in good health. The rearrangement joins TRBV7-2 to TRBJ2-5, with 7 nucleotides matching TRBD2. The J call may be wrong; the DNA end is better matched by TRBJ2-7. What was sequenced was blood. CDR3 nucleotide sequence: TGTGCCAGCAGCTTAAGCCAGCGGGGAGGCGAGCAGTACTTC. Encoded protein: CASSLSQRGGEQYF.